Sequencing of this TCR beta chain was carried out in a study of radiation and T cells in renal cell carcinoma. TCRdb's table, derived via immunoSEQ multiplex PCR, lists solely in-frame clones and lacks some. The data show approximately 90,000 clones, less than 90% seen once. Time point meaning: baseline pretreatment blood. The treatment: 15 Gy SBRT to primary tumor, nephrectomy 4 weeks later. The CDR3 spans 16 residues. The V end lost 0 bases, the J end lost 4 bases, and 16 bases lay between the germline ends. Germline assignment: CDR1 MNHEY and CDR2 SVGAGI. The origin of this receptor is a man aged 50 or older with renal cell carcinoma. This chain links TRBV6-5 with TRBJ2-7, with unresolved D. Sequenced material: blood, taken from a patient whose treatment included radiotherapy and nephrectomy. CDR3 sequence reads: CASSYSMLAEGYEQYF. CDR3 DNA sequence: TGTGCCAGCAGTTACTCGATGCTCGCTGAAGGTTACGAGCAGTACTTC.